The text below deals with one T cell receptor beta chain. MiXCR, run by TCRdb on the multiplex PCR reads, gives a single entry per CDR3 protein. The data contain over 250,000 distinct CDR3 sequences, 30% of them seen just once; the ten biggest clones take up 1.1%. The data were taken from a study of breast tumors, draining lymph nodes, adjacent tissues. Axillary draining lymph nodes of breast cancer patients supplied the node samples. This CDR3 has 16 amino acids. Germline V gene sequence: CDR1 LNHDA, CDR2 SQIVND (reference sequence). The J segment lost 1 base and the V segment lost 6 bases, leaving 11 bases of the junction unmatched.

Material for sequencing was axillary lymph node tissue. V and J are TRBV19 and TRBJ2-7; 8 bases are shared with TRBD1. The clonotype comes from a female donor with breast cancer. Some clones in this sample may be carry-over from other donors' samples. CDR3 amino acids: CASRGRGTGVSYEQYF. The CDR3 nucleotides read TGTGCCAGTAGAGGCCGCGGGACAGGTGTGTCCTACGAGCAGTACTTC.